The next 7 T cell receptor beta chains were all read from a single sample in a study of patients and donors after allogeneic stem cell transplantation. Via MiXCR, TCRdb re-called the RT-PCR reads, giving one row per CDR3 protein. The sample records about a million distinct CDR3 sequences, under 20% being singletons. Sequencing was carried out using blood, either unsorted or a sorted T cell fraction (not recorded which). Receptor source: a human donor who was either an allogeneic HSCT recipient or a stem cell or donor lymphocyte infusion donor (not recorded which). It is not recorded whose cells these are; they may come from a transplant donor.

This clonotype showed up just a few times. The chain combines TRBV5-8 with TRBJ2-2; D may match TRBD1 or TRBD2 (6 bases each). The germline CDR1 and CDR2 sequences are SGHTS and YDEGEE. CDR3 length: 15 residues. Trimming cost V 4 bases and J 0 bases, with 10 bases left between them. The CDR3 reads CASSRGTTNTGELFF. DNA of the CDR3: TGTGCCAGCAGCCGCGGGACAACGAACACCGGGGAGCTGTTTTTT.

The rearrangement links TRBV20-1 to TRBJ2-1; D gene uncertain. V gave up 6 bases and J gave up 4 bases, with 22 bases separating them. This CDR3 is 16 amino acids long. Germline CDR1 and CDR2: DFQATT and SNEGSKA (reference sequence). The CDR3 is CSAPTTGSRKYNEQFF. The CDR3 nucleotides are TGCAGTGCCCCCACTACCGGTTCACGCAAGTACAATGAGCAGTTCTTC.

CDR3 loop: CASSLEGGPRKAFF. CDR3 DNA sequence: TGTGCCAGCAGCTTGGAAGGGGGGCCCCGCAAGGCTTTCTTT. The rearrangement links TRBV5-6 to TRBJ1-1, with D perhaps matching TRBD1 (6 bases). Trimming cost V 0 bases and J 11 bases, with 17 bases left between them. Germline V CDR1 and CDR2: SGHDT, YYEEEE. CDR3 length: 14 residues.

V usage is TRBV18 and J usage is TRBJ2-1, with D unresolved. The CDR3 has 15 amino acids. Trimming shortened V by 2 bases and J by 3 bases, and 11 bases separated the two germline ends. Per the germline V gene, CDR1 is KGHSH and CDR2 is LQKENI. The CDR3 bases are TGTGCCAGCTCACCATACGGCGCTAGCTACAATGAGCAGTTCTTC. Protein: CASSPYGASYNEQFF.

The rearrangement joins TRBV12-3 or TRBV12-4 to TRBJ2-5; the D is unclear. The CDR3 spans 16 residues. V lost 3 bases and J lost 2, with 16 bases in between. The CDR3 here is CASSFASSSKQETQYF. CDR3 coding DNA: TGTGCCAGCAGTTTCGCCAGCAGTTCTAAACAAGAGACCCAGTACTTC.

The chain joins TRBV20-1 to TRBJ2-5; D is ambiguous. The germline V gene has CDR1 DFQATT and CDR2 SNEGSKA (reference sequence). The CDR3 extends over 21 amino acids. The ends were cut back, 1 base at V and 0 bases at J, with 30 bases in the middle. CDR3 protein: CSARAITPPPSNSLYQETQYF. The CDR3 DNA reads TGCAGTGCTAGAGCGATAACCCCCCCTCCATCTAACTCCCTGTACCAAGAGACCCAGTACTTC.

The chain couples TRBV28 to TRBJ1-3; maybe TRBD1 (5 bases). V was pared by 8 bases and J by 7 bases, with 15 bases between. The CDR3 covers 13 residues. The V gene's germline CDR1 is MDHEN and CDR2 SYDVKM. CDR3: CASGGGSRNTIYF. The CDR3 bases are TGTGCCAGCGGGGGAGGGTCAAGGAACACCATATATTTT. Full variable domain (missing parts from reference TRBV28 and TRBJ1-3): DVKVTQSSRYLVKRTGEKVFLECVQDMDHENMFWYRQDPGLGLRLIYFSYDVKMKEKGDIPEGYSVSREKKERFSLILESASTNQTSMYLCASGGGSRNTIYFGEGSWLTVV.